This is a list of T cell receptor beta chains from one sample in a study of graft-versus-host responses after intestinal transplantation. Clones were sequenced by immunoSEQ multiplex PCR, and TCRdb holds only the in-frame ones, with some missing. The sample consists of 15,000 to 20,000 clones, about 83% of them appearing once. Sequencing was performed on ileum tissue, taken less than 600 days after intestinal transplantation. These receptors came from a human patient who received an intestinal transplant, so some T cells may come from the graft donor. Each CDR3 is given with its conserved first and last residue. The order of the fields is D gene, V gene, J gene, clone size, CDR3 protein, CDR3 DNA. D genes are given only for firm matches. A row's size may be missing; if present it is once, few, many or a size class.

d_call: TRBD1; v_call: TRBV7-9; j_call: TRBJ1-6; clone_size: -; cdr3_aa: CASSMTGGASPLHF; cdr3_nt: TGTGCCAGCAGCATGACAGGGGGCGCTTCACCCCTCCACTTT
d_call: -; v_call: TRBV12-5; j_call: TRBJ1-5; clone_size: -; cdr3_aa: CASGLVLDQTNQPQHF; cdr3_nt: TGTGCTAGTGGTTTGGTTCTTGATCAGACGAATCAGCCCCAGCATTTT
d_call: -; v_call: TRBV27; j_call: TRBJ2-3; clone_size: -; cdr3_aa: CASSLIGGPTDTQYF; cdr3_nt: TGTGCCAGCAGTTTGATCGGGGGCCCCACAGATACGCAGTATTTT
d_call: -; v_call: TRBV7-9; j_call: TRBJ1-1; clone_size: -; cdr3_aa: CASSPAEGNTEAFF; cdr3_nt: TGTGCCAGCTCTCCCGCCGAGGGAAACACTGAAGCTTTCTTT
d_call: -; v_call: TRBV7-9; j_call: TRBJ2-1; clone_size: -; cdr3_aa: CASSLRGGRNEQFF; cdr3_nt: TGTGCCAGCAGCTTACGAGGGGGAAGGAATGAGCAGTTCTTC
d_call: -; v_call: TRBV30; j_call: TRBJ2-7; clone_size: -; cdr3_aa: CAWSRGRGRPYEQYF; cdr3_nt: TGTGCCTGGAGTAGGGGACGGGGACGGCCCTACGAGCAGTACTTC
d_call: -; v_call: TRBV7-9; j_call: TRBJ1-6; clone_size: few; cdr3_aa: CASSLDWAGNSPLHF; cdr3_nt: TGTGCCAGCAGCTTAGATTGGGCAGGGAACTCACCCCTCCACTTT
d_call: -; v_call: TRBV1; j_call: TRBJ2-5; clone_size: -; cdr3_aa: CTSSQEETQYF; cdr3_nt: TGCACCAGCAGCCAAGAAGAGACCCAGTACTTC
d_call: TRBD2; v_call: TRBV29-1; j_call: TRBJ2-3; clone_size: -; cdr3_aa: CSVDVEGAGALTDTQYF; cdr3_nt: TGCAGCGTCGATGTAGAGGGAGCGGGGGCCCTCACAGATACGCAGTATTTT
d_call: -; v_call: TRBV6-6; j_call: TRBJ2-7; clone_size: -; cdr3_aa: CASSYSSQGMGYEQYF; cdr3_nt: TGTGCCAGCAGTTACTCGAGCCAGGGTATGGGCTACGAGCAGTACTTC
d_call: TRBD2; v_call: TRBV7-8; j_call: TRBJ2-1; clone_size: -; cdr3_aa: CASSLERTGLALNEQFF; cdr3_nt: TGTGCCAGCAGCTTAGAGCGGACGGGACTAGCATTGAATGAGCAGTTCTTC
d_call: TRBD2; v_call: TRBV30; j_call: TRBJ2-5; clone_size: -; cdr3_aa: CAWSTPQGLAGAFSQETQYF; cdr3_nt: TGTGCCTGGAGTACCCCTCAGGGGCTAGCGGGAGCCTTTTCCCAAGAGACCCAGTACTTC
d_call: -; v_call: TRBV5-1; j_call: TRBJ2-5; clone_size: few; cdr3_aa: CASSRRDSQETQYF; cdr3_nt: TGCGCCAGCAGCAGGCGGGACAGCCAAGAGACCCAGTACTTC
d_call: TRBD1; v_call: TRBV6-6; j_call: TRBJ1-5; clone_size: -; cdr3_aa: CASRQQGAPEYQPQHF; cdr3_nt: TGTGCCAGCCGTCAACAGGGGGCTCCAGAATATCAGCCCCAGCATTTT
d_call: -; v_call: TRBV25-1; j_call: TRBJ2-4; clone_size: few; cdr3_aa: CASSLGGEAKNIQYF; cdr3_nt: TGTGCCAGCAGCCTAGGGGGGGAGGCCAAAAACATTCAGTACTTC
d_call: -; v_call: TRBV6-4; j_call: TRBJ2-7; clone_size: once; cdr3_aa: CASSGIRDSYEQYF; cdr3_nt: TGTGCCAGCAGTGGTATTCGGGACTCCTACGAGCAGTACTTC
d_call: TRBD2; v_call: TRBV7-3; j_call: TRBJ2-3; clone_size: -; cdr3_aa: CASSLTSGVYTDTQYF; cdr3_nt: TGTGCCAGCAGCTTGACTAGCGGGGTTTACACAGATACGCAGTATTTT
d_call: -; v_call: TRBV7-9; j_call: TRBJ2-7; clone_size: few; cdr3_aa: CASSDPLSYEQYF; cdr3_nt: TGTGCCAGCAGCGATCCCTTATCGTACGAGCAGTACTTC
d_call: -; v_call: TRBV6-1; j_call: TRBJ2-3; clone_size: -; cdr3_aa: CASSDQTVSDTQYF; cdr3_nt: TGTGCCAGCAGTGACCAGACAGTCTCAGATACGCAGTATTTT
d_call: TRBD1; v_call: TRBV28; j_call: TRBJ1-6; clone_size: few; cdr3_aa: CASSFGTGSSYNSPLHF; cdr3_nt: TGTGCCAGCAGTTTTGGGACAGGGAGCTCCTATAATTCACCCCTCCACTTT
d_call: -; v_call: TRBV19; j_call: TRBJ2-5; clone_size: -; cdr3_aa: CASSISEYQETQYF; cdr3_nt: TGTGCCAGTAGTATATCTGAGTACCAAGAGACCCAGTACTTC
d_call: -; v_call: TRBV7-2; j_call: TRBJ2-5; clone_size: -; cdr3_aa: CASSLQTEGETQYF; cdr3_nt: TGTGCCAGCAGCCTTCAGACAGAAGGAGAGACCCAGTACTTC
d_call: -; v_call: TRBV2; j_call: TRBJ1-6; clone_size: once; cdr3_aa: CASSGNRASSYNSPLHF; cdr3_nt: TGTGCCAGCAGCGGGAACAGGGCGAGCTCCTATAATTCACCCCTCCACTTT
d_call: TRBD2; v_call: TRBV4-1; j_call: TRBJ2-7; clone_size: -; cdr3_aa: CASSQWVAGGNYEQYF; cdr3_nt: TGCGCCAGCAGCCAATGGGTAGCGGGGGGTAACTACGAGCAGTACTTC
d_call: TRBD1; v_call: TRBV10-3; j_call: TRBJ2-5; clone_size: -; cdr3_aa: CAISEPPTFGQEETQYF; cdr3_nt: TGTGCCATCAGTGAGCCTCCCACCTTCGGACAGGAAGAGACCCAGTACTTC
d_call: -; v_call: TRBV5-6; j_call: TRBJ1-2; clone_size: few; cdr3_aa: CASSWGAAVSGYTF; cdr3_nt: TGTGCCAGCAGCTGGGGGGCGGCGGTATCTGGCTACACCTTC
d_call: TRBD2; v_call: TRBV28; j_call: TRBJ2-1; clone_size: -; cdr3_aa: CASSLAGLAGIYNEQFF; cdr3_nt: TGTGCCAGCAGTTTGGCGGGACTAGCGGGGATCTACAATGAGCAGTTCTTC
d_call: -; v_call: TRBV5-1; j_call: TRBJ1-2; clone_size: -; cdr3_aa: CASSLGQDGYTF; cdr3_nt: TGCGCCAGCAGCTTGGGACAGGATGGCTACACCTTC
d_call: TRBD2; v_call: TRBV2; j_call: TRBJ2-3; clone_size: -; cdr3_aa: CASSQLAGHTQYF; cdr3_nt: TGTGCCAGCAGTCAGCTAGCGGGGCATACGCAGTATTTT
d_call: -; v_call: TRBV4-1; j_call: TRBJ1-1; clone_size: -; cdr3_aa: CASSQPLRYGEAFF; cdr3_nt: TGCGCCAGCAGCCAACCATTAAGGTACGGGGAAGCTTTCTTT
d_call: -; v_call: TRBV7-9; j_call: TRBJ2-5; clone_size: -; cdr3_aa: CASSLARGQETQYF; cdr3_nt: TGTGCCAGCAGCTTAGCGAGAGGGCAAGAGACCCAGTACTTC
d_call: TRBD2; v_call: TRBV10-3; j_call: TRBJ2-2; clone_size: -; cdr3_aa: CAISEPRLAGVNTGELFF; cdr3_nt: TGTGCCATCAGTGAGCCCAGACTAGCGGGGGTGAACACCGGGGAGCTGTTTTTT
d_call: TRBD2; v_call: TRBV11-2; j_call: TRBJ2-1; clone_size: -; cdr3_aa: CASSPRLAGSPNYNEQFF; cdr3_nt: TGTGCCAGCAGCCCCAGACTAGCGGGGAGCCCAAACTACAATGAGCAGTTCTTC
d_call: -; v_call: TRBV5-1; j_call: TRBJ2-6; clone_size: -; cdr3_aa: CASNFESVQSRANVLTF; cdr3_nt: TGCGCCAGCAACTTTGAATCGGTTCAAAGTCGGGCCAACGTCCTGACTTTC
d_call: -; v_call: TRBV11-3; j_call: TRBJ1-1; clone_size: -; cdr3_aa: CASSQSRMNTEAFF; cdr3_nt: TGTGCCAGCAGCCAAAGTAGGATGAACACTGAAGCTTTCTTT
d_call: -; v_call: TRBV7-3; j_call: TRBJ1-1; clone_size: few; cdr3_aa: CASSKTGRTEAFF; cdr3_nt: TGTGCCAGCAGCAAAACGGGTCGCACTGAAGCTTTCTTT
d_call: -; v_call: TRBV10-3; j_call: TRBJ2-7; clone_size: -; cdr3_aa: CAIRGQAPSYEQYF; cdr3_nt: TGTGCCATCAGAGGACAAGCTCCCTCCTACGAGCAGTACTTC
d_call: -; v_call: TRBV30; j_call: TRBJ2-7; clone_size: -; cdr3_aa: CAWSYRTAHEQYF; cdr3_nt: TGTGCCTGGAGTTACCGGACAGCGCACGAGCAGTACTTC
d_call: -; v_call: TRBV30; j_call: TRBJ2-2; clone_size: -; cdr3_aa: CAWSAPTRAHTGELFF; cdr3_nt: TGTGCCTGGAGTGCGCCGACGCGGGCGCACACCGGGGAGCTGTTTTTT
d_call: TRBD1; v_call: TRBV30; j_call: TRBJ1-6; clone_size: -; cdr3_aa: CAWSGGTGSPLHF; cdr3_nt: TGTGCCTGGAGTGGGGGGACAGGCTCACCCCTCCACTTT
d_call: -; v_call: TRBV27; j_call: TRBJ1-2; clone_size: -; cdr3_aa: CASSPNPGAANYGYTF; cdr3_nt: TGTGCCAGCAGTCCGAATCCAGGGGCTGCAAACTATGGCTACACCTTC
d_call: -; v_call: TRBV6-1; j_call: TRBJ1-1; clone_size: -; cdr3_aa: CASSESWGNTEAFF; cdr3_nt: TGTGCCAGCAGTGAATCTTGGGGGAACACTGAAGCTTTCTTT
d_call: TRBD2; v_call: TRBV19; j_call: TRBJ2-1; clone_size: once; cdr3_aa: CASSIRSGGGNEQFF; cdr3_nt: TGTGCCAGTAGTATTAGAAGCGGGGGCGGGAATGAGCAGTTCTTC
d_call: -; v_call: TRBV5-1; j_call: TRBJ1-5; clone_size: -; cdr3_aa: CASSLLGQSNQPQHF; cdr3_nt: TGCGCCAGCAGCTTATTAGGACAGAGCAATCAGCCCCAGCATTTT
d_call: -; v_call: TRBV12-2; j_call: TRBJ2-2; clone_size: few; cdr3_aa: CGGRPGELFF; cdr3_nt: TGCGGGGGGCGCCCCGGGGAGCTGTTTTTT
d_call: -; v_call: TRBV5-6; j_call: TRBJ1-1; clone_size: -; cdr3_aa: CASSPTRNTEAFF; cdr3_nt: TGTGCCAGCAGCCCGACAAGGAACACTGAAGCTTTCTTT
d_call: -; v_call: TRBV19; j_call: TRBJ1-2; clone_size: -; cdr3_aa: CASSNPLNYGYTF; cdr3_nt: TGTGCCAGTAGTAACCCTCTGAACTATGGCTACACCTTC
d_call: TRBD1; v_call: TRBV6-1; j_call: TRBJ2-7; clone_size: medium-sized; cdr3_aa: CASSERVTGGYEQYF; cdr3_nt: TGTGCCAGCAGTGAAAGGGTGACAGGGGGCTACGAGCAGTACTTC
d_call: -; v_call: TRBV6-5; j_call: TRBJ1-6; clone_size: -; cdr3_aa: CASSYSKGENSPLHF; cdr3_nt: TGTGCCAGCAGTTACTCGAAGGGGGAAAATTCACCCCTCCACTTT
d_call: TRBD2; v_call: TRBV11-2; j_call: TRBJ2-3; clone_size: once; cdr3_aa: CASTGGAGGHLSYTDTQYF; cdr3_nt: TGTGCCAGCACTGGGGGTGCGGGGGGGCACCTCTCCTACACAGATACGCAGTATTTT
d_call: -; v_call: TRBV9; j_call: TRBJ2-5; clone_size: -; cdr3_aa: CASSSSGEGEQYF; cdr3_nt: TGTGCCAGCAGCTCATCAGGGGAGGGGGAGCAGTACTTC
d_call: TRBD1; v_call: TRBV7-6; j_call: TRBJ2-7; clone_size: -; cdr3_aa: CASSLALRTGGMRTYEQYF; cdr3_nt: TGTGCCAGCAGCTTAGCCCTCCGGACAGGGGGTATGAGAACCTACGAGCAGTACTTC
d_call: TRBD2; v_call: TRBV19; j_call: TRBJ2-1; clone_size: once; cdr3_aa: CASSRTSGGRLNEQFF; cdr3_nt: TGTGCCAGTAGTCGAACCTCGGGGGGTAGATTAAATGAGCAGTTCTTC
d_call: -; v_call: TRBV5-4; j_call: TRBJ1-1; clone_size: -; cdr3_aa: CASSIKGGTEAFF; cdr3_nt: TGTGCCAGCAGCATCAAAGGGGGGACTGAAGCTTTCTTT